A single sample is the source of the 6 T cell receptor beta chains below, sequenced in a study of beta chain features in type 1 diabetes. Expressed TCRB transcripts were sequenced because the isolated RNA had all been reverse transcribed beforehand. Some clones are missing from TCRdb's copy, which holds only in-frame ones; the method was immunoSEQ multiplex PCR. Altogether under 500,000 clones are present, roughly 31% being singletons, with the ten largest covering 0.05% to 0.065%. Sequencing used naive CD4+ T cells from blood. The receptor set was obtained from a man between 18 and 35 years old in good health.

This clone has a handful of counts. The CDR3 region has the DNA TGTGCCAGCTCACCGGCGGCTAGCGGGAACTACGAGCAGTACTTC. This translates into CASSPAASGNYEQYF. The V call is TRBV18, the J call TRBJ2-7; 9 positions agree with TRBD2. There are 15 residues in the CDR3. Germline-derived CDR1 and CDR2 are KGHSH and LQKENI. The V segment lost 3 bases and the J segment 3 bases; nucleotides outside the gene matches: 6.

V and J are TRBV30 and TRBJ2-7; D not resolved. Germline V gene data show CDR1 as GTSNPN and CDR2 as SVGIG (reference sequence). The V end was cut by 3 bases, the J end by 3 bases, with 6 bases between. This CDR3 spans 11 amino acids. The DNA of the CDR3 is TGTGCCTGGAGGACTGTCTACGAGCAGTACTTC. This translates into CAWRTVYEQYF.

This clone came up a few times. The chain employs TRBV6-5 and TRBJ2-1; D unresolved. Trimming removed 0 bases from V and 7 bases from J, with 16 bases in between. The CDR3 runs 16 residues. Germline V gene data show CDR1 as MNHEY and CDR2 as SVGAGI. The chain's CDR3 is CASSYSPSLGYNEQFF. The CDR3 DNA is TGTGCCAGCAGTTACTCTCCGTCCCTGGGGTATAATGAGCAGTTCTTC.

V and J are TRBV7-9 and TRBJ2-3; no firm D call. The ends were cut back, 5 bases at V and 6 bases at J, with 9 bases in the middle. There are 12 residues in the CDR3. Germline V gene sequence: CDR1 SEHNR, CDR2 FQNEAQ (reference sequence). CDR3 residues: CASSLVSDTQYF. The CDR3 DNA follows: TGTGCCAGCAGCCTAGTGTCGGATACGCAGTATTTT. Looking up the rest from reference TRBV7-9 and TRBJ2-3 gives the full variable domain: DTGVSQNPRHKITKRGQNVTFRCDPISEHNRLYWYRQTLGQGPEFLTYFQNEAQLEKSRLLSDRFSAERPKGSFSTLEIQRTEQGDSAMYLCASSLVSDTQYFGPGTRLTVL.

The J gene is TRBJ1-4, the V gene TRBV5-1, with D uncertain. Germline V gene lookup returns CDR1 SGHRS and CDR2 YFSETQ. There are 14 residues in the CDR3. The V gene lost 1 base and the J gene lost 7 bases, with 11 bases spanning the gap. The CDR3, as DNA: TGCGCCAGCAGCTTGATAGGTACCGGTGAAAAACTGTTTTTT. Amino acids: CASSLIGTGEKLFF.

This rearrangement joins TRBV7-9 to TRBJ2-7; D is perhaps TRBD1 or TRBD2 (5 bases each). Germline V gene data show CDR1 as SEHNR and CDR2 as FQNEAQ (reference sequence). With 0 bases removed from V and 5 bases from J, the gap between germline ends came to 11 bases. The CDR3 consists of 14 residues. The CDR3 loop is CASSLATGRDEQYF. The CDR3 region has the DNA TGTGCCAGCAGCTTAGCTACGGGACGAGACGAGCAGTACTTC.